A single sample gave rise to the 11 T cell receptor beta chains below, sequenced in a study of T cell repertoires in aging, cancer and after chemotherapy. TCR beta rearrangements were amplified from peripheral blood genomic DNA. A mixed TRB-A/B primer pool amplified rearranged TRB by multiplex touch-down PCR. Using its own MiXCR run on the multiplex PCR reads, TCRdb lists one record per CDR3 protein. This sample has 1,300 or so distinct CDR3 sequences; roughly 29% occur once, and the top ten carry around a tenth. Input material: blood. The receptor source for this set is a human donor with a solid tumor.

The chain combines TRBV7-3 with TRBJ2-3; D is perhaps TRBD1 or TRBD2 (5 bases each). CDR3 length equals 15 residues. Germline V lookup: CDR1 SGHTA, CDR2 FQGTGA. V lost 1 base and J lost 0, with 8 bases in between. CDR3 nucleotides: TGTGCCAGCAGCTTAATCTGGGGGAGCACAGATACGCAGTATTTT. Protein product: CASSLIWGSTDTQYF.

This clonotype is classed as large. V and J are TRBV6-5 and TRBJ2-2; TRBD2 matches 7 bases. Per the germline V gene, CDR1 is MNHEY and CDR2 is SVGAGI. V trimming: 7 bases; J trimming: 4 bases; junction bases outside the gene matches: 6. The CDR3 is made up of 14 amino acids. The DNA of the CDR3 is TGTGCCAGCATCCCGGGGGGAGGCACCGGGGAGCTGTTTTTT. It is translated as CASIPGGGTGELFF.

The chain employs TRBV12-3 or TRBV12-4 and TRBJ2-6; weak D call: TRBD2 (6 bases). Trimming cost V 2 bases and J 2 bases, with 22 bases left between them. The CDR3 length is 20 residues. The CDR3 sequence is CASSLYGRDLGRPGANVLTF. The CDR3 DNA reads TGTGCCAGCAGTTTATATGGAAGGGACTTGGGCCGACCTGGGGCCAACGTCCTGACTTTC.

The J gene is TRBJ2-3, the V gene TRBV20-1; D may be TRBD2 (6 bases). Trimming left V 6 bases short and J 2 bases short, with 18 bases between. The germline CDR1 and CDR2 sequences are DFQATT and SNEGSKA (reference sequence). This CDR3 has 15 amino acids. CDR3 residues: CSARLEGLPTDTQYF. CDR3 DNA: TGCAGTGCGAGATTGGAGGGCCTCCCCACAGATACGCAGTATTTT.

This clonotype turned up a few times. CDR3 nucleotide sequence: TGTGCCAGCAGTTACAGAGCCCGGAGCTCCTACGAGCAGTACTTC. Translated: CASSYRARSSYEQYF. The chain links TRBV6-2 or TRBV6-3 to TRBJ2-7; D uncertain. Germline V gene lookup returns CDR1 MNHEY and CDR2 SVGEGT. The CDR3 has 15 amino acids. The V end was cut by 2 bases, the J end by 0 bases, with 11 bases between.

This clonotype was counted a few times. CDR3 sequence (DNA): TGTGCCAGCAGCTCTAATAGCGGGAGAGCCAATGAGCAGTTCTTC. This codes for CASSSNSGRANEQFF. The chain couples TRBV7-2 to TRBJ2-1, with TRBD2 matching 9 bases. Germline V gene lookup returns CDR1 SGHTA and CDR2 FQGNSA. The CDR3 runs to 15 residues. Unmatched junction bases numbered 7, after V lost 4 bases and J lost 6 bases.

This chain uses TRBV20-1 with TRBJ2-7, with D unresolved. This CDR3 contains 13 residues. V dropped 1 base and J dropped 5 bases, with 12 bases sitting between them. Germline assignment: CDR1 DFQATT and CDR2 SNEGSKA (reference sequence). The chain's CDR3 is CSARATLDHEQYF. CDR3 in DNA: TGCAGTGCTAGAGCGACTTTGGACCACGAGCAGTACTTC.

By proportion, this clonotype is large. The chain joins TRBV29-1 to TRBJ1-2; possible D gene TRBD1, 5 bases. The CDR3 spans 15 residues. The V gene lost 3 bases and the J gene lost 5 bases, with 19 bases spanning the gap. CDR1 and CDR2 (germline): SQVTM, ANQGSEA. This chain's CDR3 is CSVEGSGTGEYGYTF. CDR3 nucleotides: TGCAGCGTTGAGGGTTCCGGGACGGGAGAGTATGGCTACACCTTC.

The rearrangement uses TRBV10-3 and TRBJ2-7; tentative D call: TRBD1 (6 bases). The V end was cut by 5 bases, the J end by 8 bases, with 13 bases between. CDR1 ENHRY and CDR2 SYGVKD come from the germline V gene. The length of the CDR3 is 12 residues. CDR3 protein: CAISQQGYKQYF. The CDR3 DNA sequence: TGTGCCATCAGTCAACAGGGATACAAGCAGTACTTC.

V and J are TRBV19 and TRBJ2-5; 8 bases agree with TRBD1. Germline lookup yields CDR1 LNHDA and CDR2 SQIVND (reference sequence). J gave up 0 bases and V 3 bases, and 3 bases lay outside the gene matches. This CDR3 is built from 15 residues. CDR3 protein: CASSIGTGDQETQYF. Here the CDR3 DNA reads TGTGCCAGTAGTATCGGGACAGGAGACCAAGAGACCCAGTACTTC.

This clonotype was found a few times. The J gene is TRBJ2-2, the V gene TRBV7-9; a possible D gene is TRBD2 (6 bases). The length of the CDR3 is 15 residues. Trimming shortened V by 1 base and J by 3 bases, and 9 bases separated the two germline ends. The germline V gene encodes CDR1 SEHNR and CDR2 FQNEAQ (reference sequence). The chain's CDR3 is CASSLGQRDTGELFF. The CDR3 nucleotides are TGTGCCAGCAGCTTAGGACAGCGGGACACCGGGGAGCTGTTTTTT.